Below, 28 T cell receptor beta chains from the same sample are listed, as sequenced in a study of early T cells in non-severe SARS-CoV-2 infection. TCRdb independently ran MiXCR on the 5' RACE reads; one entry per CDR3 protein. The repertoire holds about 110,000 distinct CDR3 sequences, with 12% as singletons. Source material: whole blood. These receptors were collected from an adult who was a healthcare worker with PCR-confirmed SARS-CoV-2 infection or an uninfected control (not recorded which).

This clonotype was counted ten times or more. The chain combines TRBV7-9 with TRBJ1-4, with D possibly TRBD1 on 6 matching bases. The CDR3 sequence is 10 residues long. V dropped 8 bases and J dropped 13 bases, with 11 bases sitting between them. Germline V gene lookup returns CDR1 SEHNR and CDR2 FQNEAQ (reference sequence). The CDR3 nucleotides are TGTGCCAGCGGACAGCCGCGACTGTTTTTT. Amino acids: CASGQPRLFF. The whole variable domain, remainder taken from reference TRBV7-9 and TRBJ1-4, is DTGVSQNPRHKITKRGQNVTFRCDPISEHNRLYWYRQTLGQGPEFLTYFQNEAQLEKSRLLSDRFSAERPKGSFSTLEIQRTEQGDSAMYLCASGQPRLFFGSGTQLSVL.

This clonotype has at least ten counts. Here the CDR3 DNA reads TGTGCCAGCAGCCCGGGTGGCGGGGGGCCCAATGAGCAGTTCTTC. This translates into CASSPGGGGPNEQFF. The V gene is TRBV5-6, the J gene TRBJ2-1; 8 bases are shared with TRBD2. The CDR3 is 15 amino acids. The V gene end was trimmed by 4 bases and the J gene end by 6 bases; junction bases not matched to a gene: 9. Per germline, CDR1 SGHDT and CDR2 YYEEEE.

This clonotype is deemed medium-sized. The rearrangement joins TRBV7-3 to TRBJ2-2; possible D gene TRBD2, 6 bases. The germline V gene encodes CDR1 SGHTA and CDR2 FQGTGA. The V end lost 5 bases, the J end lost 3 bases, and 19 bases lay between the germline ends. This CDR3 is built from 17 residues. The CDR3 loop reads CASSGPRGGEDTGELFF. The CDR3 nucleotides read TGTGCCAGCAGCGGACCGAGAGGAGGGGAAGACACCGGGGAGCTGTTTTTT. The full variable domain, its missing parts supplied by reference TRBV7-3 and TRBJ2-2, is GAGVSQTPSNKVTEKGKYVELRCDPISGHTALYWYRQSLGQGPEFLIYFQGTGAADDSGLPNDRFFAVRPEGSVSTLKIQRTERGDSAVYLCASSGPRGGEDTGELFFGEGSRLTVL.

This clonotype was picked up a small number of times. J is TRBJ2-3 and V is TRBV7-6, with TRBD2 identical over 13 bases. The germline V gene has CDR1 SGHVS and CDR2 FNYEAQ. After removal of 6 bases from V and 0 bases from J, the junction contained 9 bases not matched to a gene. The CDR3 runs 18 residues. The CDR3, as DNA: TGTGCCAGCAGTTTCACTAGCGGGAGGGATTCTAGCACAGATACGCAGTATTTT. This sequence encodes CASSFTSGRDSSTDTQYF.

This clonotype was recorded many times. The V call is TRBV7-2, the J call TRBJ1-2, with 8 bases matching TRBD1. Per germline, CDR1 SGHTA and CDR2 FQGNSA. The CDR3 runs 15 residues. V shed 4 bases, J shed 6 bases, and the junction held 10 bases outside the gene matches. The CDR3 reads CASSSPMDRADGYTF. The CDR3 DNA reads as TGTGCCAGCAGCTCTCCAATGGACAGGGCTGATGGCTACACCTTC.

There are a few counts of this clonotype. The chain combines TRBV20-1 with TRBJ2-3, with 8 nucleotides matching TRBD1. Germline CDR1 is DFQATT and CDR2 is SNEGSKA (reference sequence). CDR3 length: 16 amino acids. V lost 0 bases and J lost 3; bases outside the gene matches: 8. The CDR3 nucleotides are TGCAGTGCTAGAGATAGACAGGGGTTGGGTACAGATACGCAGTATTTT. It yields the protein CSARDRQGLGTDTQYF.

The table lists this clonotype with many counts. The chain combines TRBV20-1 with TRBJ2-1, with no clear D. Germline assignment: CDR1 DFQATT and CDR2 SNEGSKA (reference sequence). Deletions cut 5 bases from V and 2 bases from J, with 13 bases between. The CDR3 spans 14 residues. CDR3 coding DNA: TGCAGTGCTTTGAACCCCGGACCCTACAATGAGCAGTTCTTC. Residues: CSALNPGPYNEQFF.

The chain combines TRBV18 with TRBJ1-1, with D tentatively TRBD1 (6 bases). CDR3 size: 16 residues. V was clipped by 3 bases and J by 0 bases, with 14 bases between them. Looked up from germline, CDR1 is KGHSH and CDR2 is LQKENI. The CDR3 reads CASSPLQGTLNTEAFF. The DNA of the CDR3 is TGTGCCAGCTCACCCCTACAGGGAACTTTGAACACTGAAGCTTTCTTT.

This clonotype was detected ten times or more. The V and J genes are TRBV5-1 and TRBJ1-1; TRBD1 aligns across 7 bases. The CDR3 consists of 16 residues. V shed 4 bases, J shed 1 base, and the junction held 10 bases outside the gene matches. Looked up from germline, CDR1 is SGHRS and CDR2 is YFSETQ. This CDR3 reads CASSPPTGFSNTEAFF. The DNA for the CDR3 is TGCGCCAGCAGCCCGCCGACAGGGTTTTCGAACACTGAAGCTTTCTTT. Full variable domain (rest looked up from reference TRBV5-1 and TRBJ1-1): KAGVTQTPRYLIKTRGQQVTLSCSPISGHRSVSWYQQTPGQGLQFLFEYFSETQRNKGNFPGRFSGRQFSNSRSEMNVSTLELGDSALYLCASSPPTGFSNTEAFFGQGTRLTVV.

In this sample, this clonotype turned up a few times. The J gene is TRBJ2-6, the V gene TRBV7-9; D gene unclear. This CDR3 contains 15 residues. Germline loops: CDR1 SEHNR, CDR2 FQNEAQ (reference sequence). Trimming removed 4 bases from V and 0 bases from J, with 7 bases in between. The CDR3, as DNA: TGTGCCAGCAGCTCTCTGGACTCTGGGGCCAACGTCCTGACTTTC. Its protein product is CASSSLDSGANVLTF.

The chain employs TRBV7-8 and TRBJ1-5, with 9 bases matching TRBD1. Germline V gene sequence: CDR1 SGHVS, CDR2 FQNEAQ. V lost 5 bases, J lost 5 bases, and 7 bases stayed unmatched. The CDR3 contains 15 residues. The CDR3 nucleotides are TGTGCCAGCAGCGGGGGACAGGGAGGAGATCAGCCCCAGCATTTT. Its translation is CASSGGQGGDQPQHF.

This clonotype was detected a few times. The chain recombines TRBV29-1 with TRBJ2-1, with D perhaps matching TRBD1 (5 bases). The CDR3 runs to 15 residues. CDR1 and CDR2 from the germline V gene are SQVTM and ANQGSEA. Between the trimmed V and J ends, which lost 3 bases and 0 bases, there was a span of 12 bases. CDR3 residues: CSVDRVTSSYNEQFF. The CDR3 DNA follows: TGCAGCGTTGACAGGGTTACGAGCTCCTACAATGAGCAGTTCTTC.

The chain joins TRBV5-1 to TRBJ2-3; 9 bases align to TRBD2. CDR1 and CDR2 (germline): SGHRS, YFSETQ. V lost 1 base, J lost 8 bases, and 8 bases stayed unmatched. CDR3 length: 15 amino acids. The CDR3 region is CASSLFIAGDFTQYF. The DNA of the CDR3 is TGCGCCAGCAGCTTGTTCATAGCGGGAGATTTTACGCAGTATTTT.

This clonotype came up a few times. A read error may produce the germline difference seen at one junction end. The chain is built from TRBV7-7 and TRBJ2-5; a possible D gene is TRBD2 (6 bases). CDR1 SSHAT and CDR2 FNYEAQ come from the germline V gene (reference sequence). The CDR3 has 16 amino acids. CDR3 coding DNA: TGTGCTAGCACCCCTGGTCGGGGGAGTTCACGAGAGACCCAGTACTTC. This sequence encodes CASTPGRGSSRETQYF.

This clonotype was counted many times. The V call is TRBV20-1, the J call TRBJ1-2; weak D call: TRBD1 (6 bases). This CDR3 comprises 14 residues. Germline values: CDR1 DFQATT, CDR2 SNEGSKA (reference sequence). V gave up 1 base and J gave up 5 bases, with 14 bases separating them. The CDR3 here is CSARVPAGAYGYTF. Written as DNA, the CDR3 is TGCAGTGCTAGAGTTCCGGCAGGGGCTTATGGCTACACCTTC.

Only a few counts were recorded for this clonotype. The chain carries TRBV11-2 and TRBJ2-7, with a possible D match to TRBD2 (5 bases). Germline lookup yields CDR1 SGHAT and CDR2 FQNNGV. Deletions cut 2 bases from V and 7 bases from J, with 12 bases between. CDR3 length equals 13 residues. The CDR3 spells CASSLSGSREQYF. In nucleotides, the CDR3 is TGTGCCAGCAGCTTAAGTGGGAGTAGGGAGCAGTACTTC.

This clonotype was seen a handful of times. Germline is not matched at one junction end, which may reflect a read error. The chain employs TRBV29-1 and TRBJ2-3; D is unresolved. The length of the CDR3 is 12 residues. CDR1 is SQVTM and CDR2 is ANQGSEA in the germline V gene. The CDR3 DNA reads as TGCAGCGATGAACATGGCACAGATACGCAGTATTTT. Translation: CSDEHGTDTQYF.

This chain uses TRBV29-1 with TRBJ1-1, with D tentatively TRBD1 (6 bases). CDR3 length: 15 amino acids. Trimming stripped 4 bases from V and 0 bases from J, with 15 bases between. Germline assignment: CDR1 SQVTM and CDR2 ANQGSEA. CDR3 coding DNA: TGCAGCGTTGCTGGGGACAATAAAATGAACACTGAAGCTTTCTTT. Protein product: CSVAGDNKMNTEAFF.

This clonotype was seen at least ten times. This chain joins TRBV3-1 and TRBJ2-5; TRBD1 might be the D (5 bases). Germline CDR1 LGHDT, CDR2 YNNKEL (reference sequence). The CDR3 consists of 16 residues. Deletions cut 2 bases from V and 1 base from J, with 14 bases between. DNA for the CDR3: TGTGCCAGCAGCCAATCCGTTAGGCAGGGCCAAGAGACCCAGTACTTC. Its protein product is CASSQSVRQGQETQYF.

This clonotype was picked up many times. This chain joins TRBV3-1 and TRBJ2-5; no clear D gene. Trimming removed 0 bases at V and 2 bases at J, with 7 bases between. The CDR3 length is 14 residues. Germline V CDR1 and CDR2: LGHDT, YNNKEL (reference sequence). The CDR3 DNA reads as TGTGCCAGCAGCCAAGAGGGTCCACAAGAGACCCAGTACTTC. It translates to CASSQEGPQETQYF.

There are a few counts of this clonotype. The V and J genes are TRBV24-1 and TRBJ2-2; tentative D call: TRBD2 (5 bases). Germline lookup yields CDR1 KGHDR and CDR2 SFDVKD. The CDR3 is made up of 17 amino acids. Trimming cost V 4 bases and J 5 bases, with 19 bases left between them. CDR3 amino acids: CATSEPTPSLRTGELFF. The CDR3 DNA sequence: TGTGCCACCAGTGAACCAACCCCTAGCCTACGAACCGGGGAGCTGTTTTTT.

This clonotype has a handful of counts. The chain employs TRBV9 and TRBJ1-4, with D hard to call. CDR3 length: 16 amino acids. The germline V gene encodes CDR1 SGDLS and CDR2 YYNGEE. Trimming stripped 3 bases from V and 7 bases from J, with 19 bases between. The CDR3 DNA is TGTGCCAGCAGCGGGGGAATGAGCCACGGAGGTGAAAAACTGTTTTTT. Translating gives CASSGGMSHGGEKLFF.

This chain uses TRBV3-1 with TRBJ1-4, with unresolved D. This CDR3 comprises 15 residues. V was clipped by 1 base and J by 7 bases, with 13 bases between them. The V gene's germline CDR1 is LGHDT and CDR2 YNNKEL (reference sequence). The CDR3 DNA reads TGTGCCAGCAGCCAAGCGTGGAACCCTAGTGAAAAACTGTTTTTT. It encodes CASSQAWNPSEKLFF.

This clonotype was detected only a few times. The chain is built from TRBV6-5 and TRBJ1-5; weak D call: TRBD1 (6 bases). The V gene lost 6 bases and the J gene lost 5 bases, with 14 bases spanning the gap. Germline V gene lookup returns CDR1 MNHEY and CDR2 SVGAGI. The CDR3 consists of 14 residues. The CDR3 DNA follows: TGTGCCAGCAGACAGGGACCATCCCATCAGCCCCAGCATTTT. This codes for CASRQGPSHQPQHF.

This clonotype appeared a few times. The rearrangement joins TRBV20-1 to TRBJ1-6; the D gene is possibly TRBD1 (5 bases). The CDR3 is 12 residues long. V was pared by 3 bases and J by 14 bases, with 14 bases between. The germline V gene has CDR1 DFQATT and CDR2 SNEGSKA (reference sequence). For the CDR3, the DNA is TGCAGTGCTAGGGTGGGGCAAACCGCCCTCCACTTT. This translates into CSARVGQTALHF.

This clonotype showed up many times. The chain employs TRBV3-1 and TRBJ2-3, with unresolved D. Germline loops: CDR1 LGHDT, CDR2 YNNKEL (reference sequence). The CDR3 is 14 amino acids. Trimming took off 0 bases at V and 3 bases at J, with 7 bases between the two ends. CDR3 region: CASSQEGLTDTQYF. CDR3 nucleotide sequence: TGTGCCAGCAGCCAAGAGGGATTGACAGATACGCAGTATTTT.

V and J are TRBV28 and TRBJ1-2, with 7 bases fitting TRBD1. Unmatched junction bases numbered 9, after V lost 4 bases and J lost 4 bases. The length of the CDR3 is 15 residues. In germline, CDR1 is MDHEN, CDR2 SYDVKM. In nucleotides, the CDR3 is TGTGCCAGCAGTTATTCGGGCGGGACAGCCTATGGCTACACCTTC. Residues: CASSYSGGTAYGYTF.

This clonotype was recorded at least ten times. This sequence joins TRBV5-1 and TRBJ2-1, with 10 positions matching TRBD2. This CDR3 is 23 amino acids long. Per the germline V gene, CDR1 is SGHRS and CDR2 is YFSETQ. V dropped 3 bases and J dropped 0; count of bases not matched to a gene: 24. The CDR3 region is CASSSNDIRLAGGQVLSYNEQFF. DNA for the CDR3: TGCGCCAGCAGCTCCAATGACATCCGATTAGCGGGAGGCCAGGTCCTCTCCTACAATGAGCAGTTCTTC.